This T cell receptor beta chain was documented in a study of technical replicates of blood from a handful of donors. Data came from immunoSEQ multiplex PCR; TCRdb stores just in-frame clones and leaves some out. The sample consists of over 75,000 clones, 90% to 96% of them appearing once. CDR1 and CDR2 from the germline V gene are SGHNT and YENEEA. There are 15 residues in the CDR3. The V gene lost 6 bases and the J gene lost 0 bases, with 14 bases spanning the gap. Sequences were obtained from T cells isolated from PBMCs. The clonotype originates from a human donor in good health. This chain connects TRBV11-3 to TRBJ2-5; D is possibly TRBD1 (5 bases). The CDR3 DNA reads as TGTGCCAGCAGGTCGGGCAGGGCGAACCAAGAGACCCAGTACTTC. Protein product: CASRSGRANQETQYF.